This T cell receptor beta chain is from a study of a mutant IDH1 vaccine in newly diagnosed glioma. About the research overall: Once 4-6 weeks had passed after radiotherapy alone, vaccination started, or it started with temozolomide cycles. Patients had received radiotherapy, temozolomide, or both previously, most receiving both. Study-level findings and limits: Evidence of vaccine-induced immune responses was documented in nearly 95% of patients. Top-clonotype changes in peripheral T cells seemed unrelated to pseudoprogression.

Time point here: week 5, during vaccination. A 20-mer mutant IDH1 peptide at 300 ug was injected subcutaneously with topical imiquimod. Some clones are missing from TCRdb's copy, which holds only in-frame ones; the method was immunoSEQ multiplex PCR. Here the sample spans 50,000 or so clones, about 86% being singletons. With 3 bases clipped from V and 3 bases from J, the junction kept 1 base outside the gene matches. Germline CDR1 is ENHRY and CDR2 is SYGVKD. The CDR3 has 13 residues. This clone was seen just once. Its specificity is not known. The rearrangement uses TRBV10-3 and TRBJ2-7, with 8 bases that match TRBD1. Specimen: PBMCs, collected from a glioma patient whose treatment included an IDH1 peptide vaccine. The TCR sequence derives from a woman aged 50 to 60 with glioma. Here the CDR3 reads CAISETGGYEQYF. The CDR3 DNA follows: TGTGCCATCAGTGAAACAGGGGGCTACGAGCAGTACTTC.